Here is one T cell receptor (beta chain) with its context. This specimen comes from a study of early T cells in non-severe SARS-CoV-2 infection. There are 14 residues in the CDR3. The ends lost 5 bases at V and 3 bases at J; junction bases unmatched: 5. The germline V gene has CDR1 SGHTA and CDR2 FQGNSA. Unique molecular identifiers (one per individual cDNA molecule) were attached. TCRdb itself ran the 5' RACE reads through MiXCR, one entry per CDR3 protein. The sample contains about 34,000 distinct CDR3 sequences, about 5.7% of which appear only once. This clonotype originated in an adult who was a healthcare worker with PCR-confirmed SARS-CoV-2 infection or an uninfected control (not recorded which). Sequencing input: whole blood. The rearrangement links TRBV7-2 to TRBJ2-3; 7 positions match TRBD1. The CDR3 sequence: CASSTRTGTDTQYF. The CDR3 coding sequence is TGTGCCAGCAGCACCCGGACAGGAACAGATACGCAGTATTTT. Full variable domain (remainder filled in from reference TRBV7-2 and TRBJ2-3): GAGVSQSPSNKVTEKGKDVELRCDPISGHTALYWYRQSLGQGLEFLIYFQGNSAPDKSGLPSDRFSAERTGGSVSTLTIQRTQQEDSAVYLCASSTRTGTDTQYFGPGTRLTVL.